The 25 T cell receptor beta chains below come from one sample, sequenced in a study of T cells after yellow fever vaccination. TCRdb analysed the 5' RACE reads with MiXCR anew, one entry per CDR3 protein. Here the sample spans 300,000 to 350,000 distinct CDR3 sequences, around 4.1% being singletons. Specimen: PBMCs, collected 5 days after the yellow fever booster vaccination. Receptors were obtained from a man aged 18 to 29 who received the YFV17D yellow fever vaccine.

This chain joins TRBV20-1 and TRBJ1-1; D is ambiguous. V was pared by 3 bases and J by 7 bases, with 15 bases between. CDR1 is DFQATT, CDR2 SNEGSKA, per germline (reference sequence). The CDR3 runs to 13 residues. CDR3 DNA: TGCAGTGCTAGGTCGGCAGATCGAAGTGAAGCTTTCTTT. Encoded protein: CSARSADRSEAFF.

The V gene is TRBV5-1, the J gene TRBJ2-7, with a weak D call TRBD1 (6 bases). There are 13 residues in the CDR3. V was clipped by 2 bases and J by 6 bases, with 12 bases between them. Germline CDR1 reads SGHRS; CDR2 reads YFSETQ. CDR3 residues: CASSFSTGFEQYF. CDR3 in DNA: TGCGCCAGCAGCTTCTCAACAGGGTTCGAGCAGTACTTC. The variable domain in full, with the rest retrieved from reference TRBV5-1 and TRBJ2-7, is KAGVTQTPRYLIKTRGQQVTLSCSPISGHRSVSWYQQTPGQGLQFLFEYFSETQRNKGNFPGRFSGRQFSNSRSEMNVSTLELGDSALYLCASSFSTGFEQYFGPGTRLTVT.

This clonotype was picked up a small number of times. This chain connects TRBV7-9 to TRBJ1-2, with D maybe TRBD1 (5 bases). The germline V gene encodes CDR1 SEHNR and CDR2 FQNEAQ (reference sequence). Trimming shortened V by 1 base and J by 7 bases, and 10 bases separated the two germline ends. CDR3 length equals 13 residues. The CDR3 region has the DNA TGTGCCAGCAGCTTAGTTCGAGGGGCTGGCTACACCTTC. Its translation is CASSLVRGAGYTF.

Here the CDR3 DNA reads TGTGCCAGCAGCTTAAACGGGGCCACAGATACGCAGTATTTT. This translates into CASSLNGATDTQYF. The genes are TRBV7-9 and TRBJ2-3; possibly TRBD1 or TRBD2 for D (5 bases each). CDR1 is SEHNR and CDR2 is FQNEAQ in the germline V gene (reference sequence). V lost 2 bases and J 2 bases, leaving 8 bases between the germline ends. This CDR3 is built from 14 residues.

This clonotype showed up many times. V is TRBV5-1 and J is TRBJ1-2; D is ambiguous. V lost 0 bases and J lost 8, with 11 bases in between. CDR3 length: 13 residues. Germline V CDR1 and CDR2: SGHRS, YFSETQ. The CDR3 DNA reads TGCGCCAGCAGCTTGGTGGAGGGAGGCGGCTACACCTTC. Protein sequence: CASSLVEGGGYTF.

Many counts were recorded for this clonotype. The rearrangement links TRBV5-4 to TRBJ2-1, with a possible D match to TRBD2 (6 bases). Deletions cut 2 bases from V and 7 bases from J, with 16 bases between. This CDR3 has 15 residues. Germline CDR1 reads SGHNT; CDR2 reads YYREEE (reference sequence). The chain's CDR3 is CASSFGGVGFNEQFF. DNA for the CDR3: TGTGCCAGCAGCTTTGGAGGGGTAGGTTTTAATGAGCAGTTCTTC.

This clonotype showed up many times. The V gene is TRBV10-3, the J gene TRBJ1-5; tentatively, D is TRBD1 (5 bases). V lost 0 bases and J 5 bases, leaving 11 bases between the germline ends. CDR3 size: 15 residues. Per the germline V gene, CDR1 is ENHRY and CDR2 is SYGVKD. CDR3 DNA: TGTGCCATCAGTGAGTCAAGGGGTTGGCATCAGCCCCAGCATTTT. Residues: CAISESRGWHQPQHF.

Ten or more counts support this clonotype. J is TRBJ2-1 and V is TRBV7-9; D call uncertain. Germline CDR1 reads SEHNR; CDR2 reads FQNEAQ (reference sequence). The CDR3 has 12 residues. V lost 2 bases and J 6 bases, leaving 5 bases between the germline ends. DNA for the CDR3: TGTGCCAGCAGCTTATTTGGCAATGAGCAGTTCTTC. Translated, it gives CASSLFGNEQFF.

The CDR3 DNA reads TGCGCCAGCGGACGACAGGGGGCGGGGACCGGGGAGCTGTTTTTT. The encoded protein is CASGRQGAGTGELFF. V is TRBV10-2 and J is TRBJ2-2, with 10 positions matching TRBD1. Germline V gives CDR1 WSHSY, CDR2 SAAADI. The V gene end was trimmed by 8 bases and the J gene end by 5 bases; junction bases not matched to a gene: 8. This CDR3 has 15 residues.

As DNA, the CDR3 is TGTGCCAGCAGCTTGCAAGACTGGGGCACTGAAGCTTTCTTT. Its translation is CASSLQDWGTEAFF. The chain has TRBV6-5 and TRBJ1-1; D gene ambiguous. Germline CDR1 is MNHEY and CDR2 is SVGAGI. CDR3 length equals 14 residues. With 6 bases removed from V and 4 bases from J, the gap between germline ends came to 15 bases.

This clonotype was observed many times. V and J are TRBV20-1 and TRBJ1-2; D is ambiguous. V was clipped by 0 bases and J by 1 base, with 6 bases between them. This CDR3 contains 13 residues. The germline V gene has CDR1 DFQATT and CDR2 SNEGSKA (reference sequence). In nucleotides, the CDR3 is TGCAGTGCTAGAGACAGGAATAACTATGGCTACACCTTC. This codes for CSARDRNNYGYTF.

The chain couples TRBV12-3 or TRBV12-4 to TRBJ2-7, with D unresolved. This CDR3 comprises 13 residues. Trimming left V 5 bases short and J 5 bases short, with 13 bases between. Here the CDR3 DNA reads TGTGCCAGCAGTCTCTTCCAGATTCACGAGCAGTACTTC. It yields the protein CASSLFQIHEQYF.

This clonotype was found many times. J is TRBJ2-7 and V is TRBV5-5; D possibly corresponds to TRBD1 (6 bases). The CDR3 extends over 15 amino acids. The V gene's germline CDR1 is SGHKS and CDR2 YYEKEE (reference sequence). Trimming stripped 2 bases from V and 0 bases from J, with 12 bases between. CDR3 loop: CASSLAWGRSYEQYV. CDR3 coding DNA: TGTGCCAGCAGCTTAGCGTGGGGGCGCTCCTACGAGCAGTACGTC.

This sequence joins TRBV5-1 and TRBJ1-1; no clear D. CDR3 length: 14 residues. Germline CDR1 is SGHRS and CDR2 is YFSETQ. V was shortened by 2 bases and J by 7 bases, with 15 bases between the two germline ends. For the CDR3, the DNA is TGCGCCAGCAGCTTCGGAGGCCGCTTGCTTGAAGCTTTCTTT. As protein: CASSFGGRLLEAFF.

The sample holds many counts of this clonotype. The chain joins TRBV7-8 to TRBJ1-1, with D unresolved. Trimming removed 5 bases from V and 5 bases from J, with 15 bases in between. The CDR3 runs 14 residues. Germline V gene lookup returns CDR1 SGHVS and CDR2 FQNEAQ. The CDR3 here is CASSPDVGRTEAFF. The CDR3 DNA is TGTGCCAGCAGCCCAGACGTGGGGAGGACTGAAGCTTTCTTT.

V usage is TRBV10-3 and J usage is TRBJ1-5; D not certain. Germline values: CDR1 ENHRY, CDR2 SYGVKD. This CDR3 contains 13 residues. V was trimmed by 2 bases and J by 9 bases, leaving 11 bases between them. The CDR3 coding sequence is TGTGCCATCAGTGAGGAGAATGGGCGGCCCCAGCATTTT. Protein sequence: CAISEENGRPQHF.

This clonotype was counted ten times or more. The DNA of the CDR3 is TGCGCCAGCAGCTTGGGACAGGGGCACACCGGGGAGCTGTTTTTT. It encodes CASSLGQGHTGELFF. This rearrangement joins TRBV5-1 to TRBJ2-2; TRBD1 matches at 8 bases. J was trimmed by 3 bases and V by 0 bases; bases with no gene match: 1. CDR3 length: 15 amino acids. Germline-derived CDR1 and CDR2 are SGHRS and YFSETQ. The full variable domain, its missing parts supplied by reference TRBV5-1 and TRBJ2-2, is KAGVTQTPRYLIKTRGQQVTLSCSPISGHRSVSWYQQTPGQGLQFLFEYFSETQRNKGNFPGRFSGRQFSNSRSEMNVSTLELGDSALYLCASSLGQGHTGELFFGEGSRLTVL.

The chain is built from TRBV6-1 and TRBJ2-5; D is perhaps TRBD2 (6 bases). Germline CDR1 and CDR2: MNHNS and SASEGT. Trimming pared 7 bases from V and 1 base from J, leaving 22 bases between. The CDR3 is 17 amino acids. CDR3 in amino acids: CASTLFGGGWGQETQYF. The CDR3 coding sequence is TGTGCCAGCACCCTTTTCGGGGGTGGTTGGGGCCAAGAGACCCAGTACTTC.

Concerning this clonotype: A read error may be the cause here, since a much bigger clone is one base away. V is TRBV15 and J is TRBJ2-1; 12 bases are shared with TRBD1. The CDR3 spans 17 residues. The V gene's germline CDR1 is LNHNV and CDR2 YYDKDF (reference sequence). The CDR3 loop is CATRRSGTGGSYNELFF. CDR3 coding DNA: TGTGCCACCAGGAGGTCCGGGACAGGGGGCTCCTACAATGAGCTGTTCTTC. Variable domain in full (rest from reference TRBV15 and TRBJ2-1): DAMVIQNPRYQVTQFGKPVTLSCSQTLNHNVMYWYQQKSSQAPKLLFHYYDKDFNNEADTPDNFQSRRPNTSFCFLDIRSPGLGDTAMYLCATRRSGTGGSYNELFFGPGTRLTVL.

This clonotype was recorded a few times. This chain joins TRBV7-3 and TRBJ2-2, with D unclear. Germline V gene lookup returns CDR1 SGHTA and CDR2 FQGTGA. V was trimmed by 1 base and J by 2 bases, leaving 11 bases between them. The CDR3 loop spans 16 amino acids. For the CDR3, the DNA is TGTGCCAGCAGCTTAAAATCCCAGATCAACACCGGGGAGCTGTTTTTT. It codes for CASSLKSQINTGELFF.

The sample holds a few counts of this clonotype. The V and J genes are TRBV6-5 and TRBJ1-6; D unclear. V was shortened by 8 bases and J by 4 bases, with 9 bases between the two germline ends. The CDR3 has 13 amino acids. Germline V gene data show CDR1 as MNHEY and CDR2 as SVGAGI. The CDR3 here is CASGSPYNSPLHF. The CDR3, as DNA: TGTGCCAGCGGGTCTCCGTATAATTCACCCCTCCACTTT.

This clonotype turned up a few times. The chain recombines TRBV25-1 with TRBJ1-1, with TRBD1 identical over 9 bases. V trimming: 8 bases; J trimming: 5 bases; junction bases outside the gene matches: 9. The CDR3 loop spans 14 amino acids. Germline V gene data show CDR1 as MGHDK and CDR2 as SYGVNS. The CDR3 region has the DNA TGTGCCAGCGGGACAGGGTGGGCGAGGACTGAAGCTTTCTTT. It specifies CASGTGWARTEAFF.

The table lists this clonotype with a few counts. In DNA form, the CDR3 reads TGTGCCAGCAGCCGTCAATGGAACACTGAAGCTTTCTTT. Protein: CASSRQWNTEAFF. J is TRBJ1-1 and V is TRBV14; no clear D. V was pared by 4 bases and J by 1 base, with 7 bases between. The germline V gene encodes CDR1 SGHDN and CDR2 FVKESK. This CDR3 is built from 13 residues.

There are many counts of this clonotype. J is TRBJ2-1 and V is TRBV7-9; 10 bases match TRBD2. Trimming cost V 1 base and J 10 bases; bases outside gene matches: 4. Germline-derived CDR1 and CDR2 are SEHNR and FQNEAQ (reference sequence). The CDR3 is 14 residues long. The CDR3 sequence: CASSLEIAGGEQFF. CDR3 nucleotide sequence: TGTGCCAGCAGCTTAGAAATAGCGGGGGGAGAGCAGTTCTTC.

At least ten counts were recorded for this clonotype. The genes are TRBV6-5 and TRBJ2-5, with D uncertain. The germline V gene encodes CDR1 MNHEY and CDR2 SVGAGI. CDR3 size: 13 residues. Trimming took 2 bases from V and 5 from J, leaving 9 bases between them. The DNA for the CDR3 is TGTGCCAGCAGTTACCAGGATAAGGAGACCCAGTACTTC. Translation gives CASSYQDKETQYF.